This TCR beta chain was identified in a study of cytomegalovirus exposure and HLA in healthy donors. The CDR3 consists of 16 residues. Losses at the gene ends were 4 bases for V and 2 bases for J; bases not matched to a gene: 5. In germline, CDR1 is MNHNY, CDR2 SVGAGI (reference sequence). General study findings and limits: Information on immune exposure was restricted to one variable (CMV serostatus). For most TCR beta V segments, an earlier analysis put the productive rate at about 90% or about 30% of the time. It was reported in a later analysis that an Asian-associated ancestry cluster showed fewer N-insertions than the roughly 710-donor mean. There was a cluster of highly shared sequence variants that was likely a sequencing artifact.

To note about this clone: Antigen unknown.

PCR employed 60 Vbeta and 13 Jbeta primers. Sequenced by immunoSEQ multiplex PCR; TCRdb stores in-frame clones only, minus some. The repertoire consists of about 150,000 clones, with about 64% occurring once and the leading ten covering roughly 3.1%. Sequenced input: PBMCs. This sequence was found in a woman under 40 in good health and CMV-seropositive. The chain couples TRBV6-6 to TRBJ2-7, with 13 bases that match TRBD2. CDR3 nucleotides: TGTGCCAGCAGTTCCTCGGGACTAGCGGGAACCTACGAGCAGTACTTC. Protein: CASSSSGLAGTYEQYF.